The 14 T cell receptor beta chains below were found in one sample sequenced in a study of cytomegalovirus exposure and HLA in healthy donors. The PCR made use of 60 Vbeta and 13 Jbeta primers. Generated by immunoSEQ multiplex PCR, the TCRdb table keeps only in-frame clones and is missing some. The sample yields about 31,000 clones, around nine tenths seen once. Sequencing was performed on PBMCs. The origin of the receptors is a boy between 5 and 17 years old in good health and CMV-seronegative.

The rearrangement links TRBV6-1 to TRBJ2-1; D unresolved. The length of the CDR3 is 12 residues. Between the trimmed V and J ends, which lost 6 bases and 5 bases, there was a span of 8 bases. Germline-derived CDR1 and CDR2 are MNHNS and SASEGT. The CDR3 nucleotides read TGTGCCAGCAGCGCTAGAAACAATGAGCAGTTCTTC. This translates into CASSARNNEQFF.

The gene calls are TRBV7-6 and TRBJ2-3; TRBD2 is a possible D gene (6 bases). Trimming stripped 6 bases from V and 3 bases from J, with 13 bases between. Germline CDR1 and CDR2: SGHVS and FNYEAQ. The CDR3 has 14 residues. CDR3 nucleotides: TGTGCCAGCAGTACTAGCTCTGTAACAGATACGCAGTATTTT. Amino acid sequence: CASSTSSVTDTQYF.

The V gene is TRBV19, the J gene TRBJ2-6; D ambiguous. The CDR3 has 13 residues. Germline lookup yields CDR1 LNHDA and CDR2 SQIVND (reference sequence). V gave up 7 bases and J gave up 2 bases, with 6 bases separating them. CDR3 loop: CASIPTGANVLTF. In nucleotides, the CDR3 is TGTGCCAGTATCCCAACTGGGGCCAACGTCCTGACTTTC.

The rearrangement uses TRBV5-1 and TRBJ2-5, with 7 bases fitting TRBD1. J gave up 5 bases and V 3 bases, and 10 bases lay outside the gene matches. Germline V gene sequence: CDR1 SGHRS, CDR2 YFSETQ. The CDR3 sequence is 15 residues long. The CDR3 loop is CASSYGHRGGETQYF. The CDR3 nucleotides are TGCGCCAGCAGCTACGGTCACAGGGGTGGCGAGACCCAGTACTTC.

This sequence joins TRBV4-3 and TRBJ1-3, with TRBD1 matching over 7 bases. Germline CDR1 and CDR2: LGHNA and YSLEER. Trimming at V came to 3 bases and at J to 4 bases, leaving 3 bases not matched to a gene. CDR3 size: 14 residues. The CDR3 coding sequence is TGCGCCAGCAGCCAGGACAGGTTCGGAAACACCATATATTTT. It specifies CASSQDRFGNTIYF.

This clone has only one observation. The chain uses TRBV7-5 and TRBJ2-7; TRBD1 is taken as the D call from the table, unchecked against the DNA. TRBV7-5 corresponds to a pseudogene. This CDR3 spans 14 amino acids. The CDR3 is CVRSLGPGAYEQYF. CDR3 coding DNA: TGTGTCAGAAGCTTAGGGCCTGGGGCATACGAGCAGTACTTC.

This clone was detected only once. The CDR3 coding sequence is TGTGCCAGCAGCGGTAGCTATTCTAGCACAGATACGCAGTATTTT. Translating it yields CASSGSYSSTDTQYF. The gene calls are TRBV9 and TRBJ2-3, with unresolved D. V lost 3 bases to trimming and J lost 0 bases, with 11 bases between them. CDR1 is SGDLS and CDR2 is YYNGEE in the germline V gene. The length of the CDR3 is 15 residues.

This chain connects TRBV29-1 to TRBJ2-7, with 8 bases aligning to TRBD1. Germline lookup yields CDR1 SQVTM and CDR2 ANQGSEA. CDR3 length equals 13 residues. The V gene end was trimmed by 3 bases and the J gene end by 2 bases; junction bases not matched to a gene: 3. This CDR3 is CSVETGVPYEQYF. The CDR3, as DNA: TGCAGCGTTGAGACAGGGGTTCCCTACGAGCAGTACTTC.

The gene calls are TRBV5-6 and TRBJ1-4; unclear D gene. V was cut by 1 base and J by 8 bases, with 12 bases left in between. The CDR3 consists of 14 residues. The germline CDR1 and CDR2 sequences are SGHDT and YYEEEE. The CDR3 protein is CASSLSGQSEKLFF. The CDR3 DNA reads as TGTGCCAGCAGCTTGAGTGGGCAGTCCGAAAAACTGTTTTTT.

The chain is built from TRBV10-3 and TRBJ2-3, with 11 bases matching TRBD2. The CDR3 contains 14 residues. Germline V gives CDR1 ENHRY, CDR2 SYGVKD. Trimming removed 10 bases from V and 3 bases from J; junction bases left unmatched: 6. DNA of the CDR3: TGTGCCACCTTAGCGGGGGGGCTTACAGATACGCAGTATTTT. It specifies CATLAGGLTDTQYF.

The chain is built from TRBV6-5 and TRBJ2-1; 7 bases are a match to TRBD1. Per germline, CDR1 MNHEY and CDR2 SVGAGI. This CDR3 has 15 amino acids. After removal of 5 bases from V and 3 bases from J, the junction contained 7 bases not matched to a gene. CDR3 amino acids: CASSPTGSGYNEQFF. In DNA, the CDR3 is TGTGCCAGCAGTCCGACAGGGTCGGGCTACAATGAGCAGTTCTTC.

The chain is built from TRBV4-1 and TRBJ1-1; 10 nucleotides line up with TRBD1. Germline trimming cut 1 base from V and 5 bases from J; bases unmatched to any gene: 7. Germline CDR1 MGHRA, CDR2 YSYEKL. The CDR3 is 16 residues long. The CDR3: CASSQGQGAGETEAFF. CDR3 DNA: TGCGCCAGCAGCCAAGGACAGGGGGCCGGGGAGACTGAAGCTTTCTTT.

V usage is TRBV27 and J usage is TRBJ1-6; TRBD1 might be the D (6 bases). CDR3 length: 15 residues. The V end was cut by 5 bases, the J end by 7 bases, with 15 bases between. CDR1 and CDR2 from the germline V gene are MNHEY and SMNVEV (reference sequence). The CDR3 is CASSPLQGPNSPLHF. In DNA, the CDR3 is TGTGCCAGCAGTCCCCTACAGGGACCAAATTCACCCCTCCACTTT.

The genes are TRBV14 and TRBJ2-3; 7 bases are shared with TRBD2. Germline assignment: CDR1 SGHDN and CDR2 FVKESK. Trimming cost V 3 bases and J 2 bases; bases outside gene matches: 5. This CDR3 region has 15 residues. Here the CDR3 DNA reads TGTGCCAGCAGCCAGCAGCTAGCGGCCACAGATACGCAGTATTTT. Translated, it gives CASSQQLAATDTQYF.